What follows is one T cell receptor (beta chain) and its context. What it recognizes is unknown. The data were taken from a study of T and B cells in COVID-19 patients. Study as a whole: Critical illness requiring mechanical ventilation or extracorporeal membrane oxygenation affected about 60% of the roughly 20 active-infection patients. Study results and caveats: Blood from mildly ill patients while symptomatic, and early samples from severe cases, were scarce. Patients with COVID-19 reportedly showed strongly skewed T cell receptor beta variable and joining gene usage.

Trimming took 7 bases from V and 2 from J, leaving 8 bases between them. There are 12 residues in the CDR3. Germline V gene sequence: CDR1 MNHNS, CDR2 SASEGT. From blood, about 250-500 ng of genomic DNA served as TRB template. BIOMED2 TRB-A/B primer pools were used in multiplex TRB PCR. TCRdb reanalysed the multiplex PCR reads using MiXCR and keeps one entry per CDR3 protein. Of around 10,000 distinct CDR3 sequences listed, around 28% are singletons. The rearrangement links TRBV6-1 to TRBJ1-2, with D possibly TRBD1 on 5 matching bases. The sample was blood. The clonotype originates from a human donor who had recovered from COVID-19. The CDR3 here is CASNSGNYGYTF. Here the CDR3 DNA reads TGTGCCAGCAACTCAGGGAACTATGGCTACACCTTC.